What follows are 29 T cell receptor beta chains derived from one specimen sequenced in a study of blood T cell repertoires in COVID-19. The data were produced by immunoSEQ multiplex PCR, yet TCRdb's version contains in-frame clones alone and is incomplete. The sample lists about 69,000 clones, approximately 75% occurring once. Sequencing input: peripheral blood. The receptor set was obtained from a human donor in a cohort sampled during active COVID-19.

The chain recombines TRBV4-2 with TRBJ1-2, with 7 nucleotides matching TRBD1. V lost 5 bases, J lost 2 bases, and 5 bases stayed unmatched. The CDR3 covers 14 residues. Germline V gives CDR1 LGHNA, CDR2 YNFKEQ. The CDR3 protein is CASSRQGGNYGYTF. CDR3 coding DNA: TGTGCCAGCAGCAGACAGGGAGGAAACTATGGCTACACCTTC.

This clone was observed a single time. V and J are TRBV10-3 and TRBJ2-1; D gene unclear. The germline CDR1 and CDR2 sequences are ENHRY and SYGVKD. Deletions cut 3 bases from V and 0 bases from J, with 9 bases between. There are 15 residues in the CDR3. This chain's CDR3 is CAISDLESSYNEQFF. CDR3 nucleotide sequence: TGTGCCATCAGTGACTTAGAGAGCTCCTACAATGAGCAGTTCTTC.

The V gene is TRBV5-5, the J gene TRBJ2-3, with a possible D match to TRBD1 (5 bases). The CDR3 contains 15 residues. Germline assignment: CDR1 SGHKS and CDR2 YYEKEE (reference sequence). Deletions cut 0 bases from V and 1 base from J, with 9 bases between. CDR3: CASSLGDSGTDTQYF. The CDR3 coding sequence is TGTGCCAGCAGCTTGGGAGACAGCGGCACAGATACGCAGTATTTT. The full variable domain, rest sourced from reference TRBV5-5 and TRBJ2-3, is DAGVTQSPTHLIKTRGQQVTLRCSPISGHKSVSWYQQVLGQGPQFIFQYYEKEERGRGNFPDRFSARQFPNYSSELNVNALLLGDSALYLCASSLGDSGTDTQYFGPGTRLTVL.

The rearrangement links TRBV6-1 to TRBJ2-7; 12 positions match TRBD1. The V gene's germline CDR1 is MNHNS and CDR2 SASEGT. Trimming cost V 0 bases and J 4 bases; bases outside gene matches: 4. The CDR3 extends over 16 amino acids. The CDR3 bases are TGTGCCAGCAGTGAAGCGCTGGGACAGGGGGCTTACGAGCAGTACTTC. As protein: CASSEALGQGAYEQYF.

This sequence joins TRBV5-1 and TRBJ2-2; possibly TRBD2 for D (6 bases). The CDR3 runs 15 residues. CDR1 and CDR2 from the germline V gene are SGHRS and YFSETQ. V was cut by 6 bases and J by 4 bases, with 16 bases left in between. The CDR3 DNA reads TGCGCCAGCAAGTTAGGGGAGGCGGGCACCGGGGAGCTGTTTTTT. The encoded protein is CASKLGEAGTGELFF.

The chain couples TRBV7-2 to TRBJ1-2, with unresolved D. The CDR3 spans 13 residues. V was trimmed by 2 bases and J by 2 bases, leaving 6 bases between them. Germline CDR1 and CDR2: SGHTA and FQGNSA. The CDR3 spells CASSLHRNYGYTF. The CDR3 DNA reads TGTGCCAGCAGCTTACACCGGAACTATGGCTACACCTTC.

CDR3 sequence (DNA): TGTGCCAGCAGCCAACAGTGGGAAGAGACCCAGTACTTC. Its translation is CASSQQWEETQYF. The genes are TRBV11-3 and TRBJ2-5; no firm D call. The V gene lost 5 bases and the J gene lost 3 bases, with 10 bases spanning the gap. This CDR3 spans 13 amino acids. Germline V gene lookup returns CDR1 SGHNT and CDR2 YENEEA.

This clone was detected only a few times. The chain uses TRBV24-1 and TRBJ1-2; 9 nucleotides align to TRBD1. Trimming took 3 bases from V and 5 from J; bases not matched to a gene: 12. Germline V lookup: CDR1 KGHDR, CDR2 SFDVKD. CDR3 length: 17 amino acids. CDR3 sequence (DNA): TGTGCCACCAGTGATCAAAAAACGACAGGGGGTTCATATGGCTACACCTTC. Amino acid sequence: CATSDQKTTGGSYGYTF.

The chain carries TRBV6-5 and TRBJ1-6; D perhaps matches TRBD1 (5 bases). Trimming removed 8 bases at V and 9 bases at J, with 14 bases between. From germline, CDR1 is MNHEY and CDR2 SVGAGI. This CDR3 contains 13 residues. The CDR3 region is CASREGQISPLHF. The DNA for the CDR3 is TGTGCCAGCCGGGAGGGGCAGATTTCACCCCTCCACTTT.

CDR3 in amino acids: CASSYSQWGVETQYF. The CDR3 bases are TGTGCCAGCAGTTACTCGCAGTGGGGCGTCGAGACCCAGTACTTC. This chain joins TRBV6-5 and TRBJ2-5; tentatively, D is TRBD1 (5 bases). CDR1 and CDR2 (germline): MNHEY, SVGAGI. Trimming removed 0 bases from V and 5 bases from J, with 13 bases in between. CDR3 length: 15 amino acids.

V and J are TRBV28 and TRBJ2-4; 7 positions match TRBD2. V gave up 3 bases and J gave up 3 bases; unmatched junction bases: 5. The CDR3 has 15 residues. CDR1 MDHEN and CDR2 SYDVKM come from the germline V gene. CDR3 in amino acids: CASSFDGGFKNIQYF. DNA for the CDR3: TGTGCCAGCAGTTTTGACGGGGGGTTCAAAAACATTCAGTACTTC.

This sequence joins TRBV12-3 or TRBV12-4 and TRBJ1-2, with 7 bases lining up with TRBD1. The CDR3 spans 13 residues. V dropped 6 bases and J dropped 5; count of bases not matched to a gene: 6. The CDR3: CASSAGQTYGYTF. CDR3 sequence (DNA): TGTGCCAGCAGCGCGGGACAGACATATGGCTACACCTTC.

Here the CDR3 DNA reads TGTGCCAGTAATCTAGCGGGAGGGGGACAAGAGACCCAGTACTTC. The encoded protein is CASNLAGGGQETQYF. This chain links TRBV6-5 with TRBJ2-5; 12 bases align to TRBD2. From germline, CDR1 is MNHEY and CDR2 SVGAGI. V gave up 9 bases and J gave up 2 bases; unmatched junction bases: 7. CDR3 length equals 15 residues.

This chain joins TRBV19 and TRBJ2-7; possible D gene TRBD1, 6 bases. The V end lost 5 bases, the J end lost 4 bases, and 9 bases lay between the germline ends. Per the germline V gene, CDR1 is LNHDA and CDR2 is SQIVND (reference sequence). CDR3 length equals 12 residues. This chain's CDR3 is CASSPTGYEQYF. The CDR3 nucleotides are TGTGCCAGTAGTCCGACAGGATACGAGCAGTACTTC.

In this sample, this clone turned up many times. The chain employs TRBV5-4 and TRBJ2-1; 8 bases align to TRBD1. V dropped 0 bases and J dropped 10; count of bases not matched to a gene: 6. CDR3 length equals 14 residues. In germline, CDR1 is SGHNT, CDR2 YYREEE (reference sequence). CDR3 residues: CASSLGQGAREQFF. The CDR3 region has the DNA TGTGCCAGCAGCTTGGGGCAGGGGGCAAGGGAGCAGTTCTTC.

The chain has TRBV5-4 and TRBJ2-3; 9 nucleotides align to TRBD2. Germline CDR1 and CDR2: SGHNT and YYREEE (reference sequence). V trimming: 4 bases; J trimming: 6 bases; junction bases outside the gene matches: 9. The CDR3 covers 15 residues. CDR3 in amino acids: CASSLRGGRADTQYF. In nucleotides, the CDR3 is TGTGCCAGCAGCCTGCGGGGGGGCAGGGCCGATACGCAGTATTTT.

The V call is TRBV21-1, the J call TRBJ2-7; the table's D call, TRBD1, has no DNA check behind it. TRBV21-1 is a pseudogene. This CDR3 comprises 13 residues. In DNA, the CDR3 is TGTGCCAGCAGCAAACCAGGATTTTACGAGCAGTACTTC. Amino acid sequence: CASSKPGFYEQYF.

This clone was picked up a small number of times. The J gene is TRBJ1-6, the V gene TRBV19, with 7 bases aligning to TRBD1. CDR3 length: 14 residues. Germline V gene sequence: CDR1 LNHDA, CDR2 SQIVND (reference sequence). Trimming removed 4 bases from V and 9 bases from J; junction bases left unmatched: 6. The CDR3 is CASSNRDSGSPLHF. The CDR3 nucleotides are TGTGCCAGTAGTAACCGGGACAGCGGTTCACCCCTCCACTTT.

The V call is TRBV5-4, the J call TRBJ2-5, with 9 bases aligning to TRBD1. The J segment lost 5 bases and the V segment lost 1 base, leaving 12 bases of the junction unmatched. Germline V gene sequence: CDR1 SGHNT, CDR2 YYREEE (reference sequence). The CDR3 runs to 17 residues. The CDR3 nucleotides are TGTGCCAGCAGCTTGCCCCCCGGGACAGGGTTTTGGGAGACCCAGTACTTC. Translation gives CASSLPPGTGFWETQYF.

CDR3 sequence reads: CASSIDGSGTYNEQFF. The CDR3 DNA is TGTGCCAGTAGTATAGATGGTAGCGGGACTTACAATGAGCAGTTCTTC. The rearrangement uses TRBV19 and TRBJ2-1, with 8 bases matching TRBD2. After removal of 0 bases from V and 4 bases from J, the junction contained 5 bases not matched to a gene. Germline V gives CDR1 LNHDA, CDR2 SQIVND (reference sequence). The CDR3 spans 16 residues.

The gene calls are TRBV10-3 and TRBJ1-1; D not resolved. The CDR3 has 12 amino acids. Germline-derived CDR1 and CDR2 are ENHRY and SYGVKD. Trimming took 2 bases from V and 5 from J, leaving 6 bases between them. CDR3 nucleotide sequence: TGTGCCATCAGTGAGAGGGAGACTGAAGCTTTCTTT. It translates to CAISERETEAFF.

V gene TRBV10-1 combines with J gene TRBJ2-1, with 7 bases that match TRBD2. V lost 6 bases to trimming and J lost 6 bases; unmatched junction nucleotides: 5. The V gene's germline CDR1 is WNHNN and CDR2 SYGVQD (reference sequence). There are 13 residues in the CDR3. The CDR3 DNA is TGCGCCAGCAGATCTAGCGGAGGCAATGAGCAGTTCTTC. This codes for CASRSSGGNEQFF.

The gene calls are TRBV3-1 (or the pseudogene TRBV3-2) and TRBJ2-7, with D unclear. The V end was cut by 2 bases, the J end by 4 bases, with 3 bases between. Germline V gives CDR1 LGHDT, CDR2 YNNKEL (reference sequence). The CDR3 is made up of 11 amino acids. CDR3 sequence: CASSQLYEQYF. Here the CDR3 DNA reads TGTGCCAGCAGCCAATTATACGAGCAGTACTTC.

This chain links TRBV3-1 (or the pseudogene TRBV3-2) with TRBJ2-5; 11 nucleotides match TRBD1. Germline trimming cut 10 bases from V and 4 bases from J; bases unmatched to any gene: 14. The CDR3 loop spans 16 amino acids. In germline, CDR1 is LGHDT, CDR2 YNNKEL (reference sequence). CDR3 amino acids: CATIKYTGQGGETQYF. In DNA, the CDR3 is TGTGCCACTATCAAGTATACGGGACAGGGGGGAGAGACCCAGTACTTC.

The J gene is TRBJ1-4, the V gene TRBV28; no clear D gene. Germline lookup yields CDR1 MDHEN and CDR2 SYDVKM. The CDR3 has 12 amino acids. Trimming removed 6 bases from V and 6 bases from J, with 8 bases in between. CDR3: CASRGGHEKLFF. CDR3 DNA sequence: TGTGCCAGCAGGGGAGGGCATGAAAAACTGTTTTTT.

This clone was picked up one time. The chain combines TRBV6-2 or TRBV6-3 with TRBJ2-3; D gene unclear. CDR1 and CDR2 (germline): MNHEY, SVGEGT. V was shortened by 2 bases and J by 2 bases, with 11 bases between the two germline ends. The CDR3 has 15 amino acids. The CDR3 nucleotides are TGTGCCAGCAGTTACGTGACTCCCTTCACAGATACGCAGTATTTT. This sequence encodes CASSYVTPFTDTQYF.

V usage is TRBV28 and J usage is TRBJ2-1; 8 bases match TRBD2. The length of the CDR3 is 16 residues. Losses at the gene ends were 6 bases for V and 0 bases for J; bases not matched to a gene: 7. CDR1 and CDR2 (germline): MDHEN, SYDVKM. The CDR3 spells CASSPGRASSYNEQFF. CDR3 sequence (DNA): TGTGCCAGCAGCCCCGGGAGGGCCTCCTCCTACAATGAGCAGTTCTTC.

V and J are TRBV6-5 and TRBJ2-7; TRBD1 might be the D (6 bases). Trimming stripped 8 bases from V and 3 bases from J, with 11 bases between. The CDR3 extends over 12 amino acids. The germline gives CDR1 MNHEY, CDR2 SVGAGI. CDR3 sequence (DNA): TGTGCCAGCGAAGGGACATTCTACGAGCAGTACTTC. It translates to CASEGTFYEQYF.

Comment on this clone: At one end, the junction sequence differs from germline, possibly due to a read error. The gene calls are TRBV7-7 and TRBJ2-3; 11 nucleotides agree with TRBD2. The CDR3 loop spans 15 amino acids. Germline CDR1 SSHAT, CDR2 FNYEAQ (reference sequence). The CDR3 DNA follows: TGTGCTAGCAGCCTTAGCGGGGGGGCCATAGATACGCAGTATTTT. Its protein is CASSLSGGAIDTQYF.